These 32 T cell receptor beta chains were all obtained from the same sample, sequenced in a study of graft-versus-host responses after intestinal transplantation. The protocol was immunoSEQ multiplex PCR, while the TCRdb copy is restricted to in-frame clones and leaves out a portion. The sample carries 15,000 to 20,000 clones, 65% to 90% recorded once. Lamina propria and intraepithelial lymphocytes were released by processing graft tissue. The material was ileum tissue, obtained 17 days after transplant. Every receptor here comes from a human patient who received an intestinal transplant, so some T cells may come from the graft donor.

The V call is TRBV2, the J call TRBJ2-3, with D perhaps matching TRBD2 (6 bases). The ends were cut back, 7 bases at V and 6 bases at J, with 17 bases in the middle. The CDR3 is 14 residues long. Germline V gene sequence: CDR1 SNHLY, CDR2 FYNNEI. CDR3 sequence: CASKQGTAGDTQYF. The CDR3 DNA is TGTGCCAGCAAGCAAGGAACTGCGGGGGATACGCAGTATTTT.

V gene TRBV2 combines with J gene TRBJ2-3; 10 bases match TRBD1. After removal of 2 bases from V and 3 bases from J, the junction contained 20 bases not matched to a gene. The CDR3 has 21 residues. Germline CDR1 reads SNHLY; CDR2 reads FYNNEI. The CDR3 here is CASSETKPLTRDRGVTDTQYF. The CDR3 coding sequence is TGTGCCAGCAGTGAAACGAAACCGCTAACCCGGGACAGGGGTGTTACAGATACGCAGTATTTT.

V gene TRBV29-1 combines with J gene TRBJ2-7; 14 positions agree with TRBD2. Germline V gene sequence: CDR1 SQVTM, CDR2 ANQGSEA. There are 13 residues in the CDR3. Unmatched junction bases numbered 3, after V lost 7 bases and J lost 4 bases. For the CDR3, the DNA is TGCAGCGCCGGGACTAGCGGGAGTTACGAGCAGTACTTC. It encodes CSAGTSGSYEQYF.

V and J are TRBV10-3 and TRBJ2-3, with D possibly being TRBD2 (7 bases). The CDR3 is 16 residues long. Trimming took 2 bases from V and 3 from J, leaving 15 bases between them. The germline gives CDR1 ENHRY, CDR2 SYGVKD. The CDR3 is CAISEGGAQGTDTQYF. In nucleotides, the CDR3 is TGTGCCATCAGTGAGGGGGGGGCCCAAGGGACAGATACGCAGTATTTT.

The chain couples TRBV10-3 to TRBJ1-6; TRBD1 aligns across 10 bases. The CDR3 is made up of 16 amino acids. Germline CDR1 and CDR2: ENHRY and SYGVKD. J was trimmed by 10 bases and V by 0 bases; bases with no gene match: 6. CDR3 region: CAISESTGGGPSPLHF. Written as DNA, the CDR3 is TGTGCCATCAGTGAGTCGACAGGGGGCGGGCCCTCACCCCTCCACTTT.

This rearrangement joins TRBV29-1 to TRBJ2-7; TRBD1 matches 8 bases. The V gene end was trimmed by 7 bases and the J gene end by 2 bases; junction bases not matched to a gene: 7. The CDR3 consists of 13 residues. Looked up from germline, CDR1 is SQVTM and CDR2 is ANQGSEA. CDR3 loop: CSALTGDTYEQYF. The CDR3 DNA sequence: TGCAGCGCCCTGACAGGGGATACCTACGAGCAGTACTTC.

V is TRBV11-2 and J is TRBJ2-3; no clear D gene. Between the trimmed V and J ends, which lost 5 bases and 7 bases, there was a span of 19 bases. Germline V gene sequence: CDR1 SGHAT, CDR2 FQNNGV. The CDR3 spans 15 residues. The CDR3 spells CASSTPVAVANTQYF. In nucleotides, the CDR3 is TGTGCCAGCAGCACCCCGGTGGCTGTCGCCAATACGCAGTATTTT.

The chain joins TRBV11-2 to TRBJ1-2; D call uncertain. This CDR3 has 16 residues. CDR1 and CDR2 from the germline V gene are SGHAT and FQNNGV. With 1 base removed from V and 4 bases from J, the gap between germline ends came to 16 bases. Written as DNA, the CDR3 is TGTGCCAGCAGCTTAGGTCCTCGTCTTCTCGGCTATGGCTACACCTTC. It is translated as CASSLGPRLLGYGYTF.

In DNA form, the CDR3 reads TGTGCCAGCAGCCCACGGTCTAGCGGGAGGGGGGATACGCAGTATTTT. As protein: CASSPRSSGRGDTQYF. The gene calls are TRBV7-3 and TRBJ2-3, with 12 bases fitting TRBD2. The CDR3 contains 16 residues. Germline V CDR1 and CDR2: SGHTA, FQGTGA. V lost 5 bases and J lost 6; bases outside the gene matches: 9.

The V and J genes are TRBV25-1 and TRBJ2-3, with D maybe TRBD2 (5 bases). CDR3 length equals 16 residues. CDR1 and CDR2 (germline): MGHDK, SYGVNS. V was cut by 4 bases and J by 0 bases, with 14 bases left in between. The CDR3, as DNA: TGTGCCAGCAGTGTCGGGGTGGAGACTAGCACAGATACGCAGTATTTT. It is translated as CASSVGVETSTDTQYF.

This clone was observed a handful of times. The chain joins TRBV11-3 to TRBJ2-3; 9 bases fit TRBD1. The length of the CDR3 is 14 residues. CDR1 and CDR2 (germline): SGHNT, YENEEA. V dropped 5 bases and J dropped 6; count of bases not matched to a gene: 6. CDR3 nucleotides: TGTGCCAGCAGCCAAGGACAGGGGTCTGATACGCAGTATTTT. It encodes CASSQGQGSDTQYF.

This sequence joins TRBV6-1 and TRBJ1-4; D unclear. Per germline, CDR1 MNHNS and CDR2 SASEGT. The CDR3 extends over 13 amino acids. The ends were cut back, 8 bases at V and 9 bases at J, with 16 bases in the middle. The CDR3 nucleotides read TGTGCCAGCGTGGACGCAGTACGTAAAAAACTGTTTTTT. The encoded protein is CASVDAVRKKLFF.

The CDR3 protein is CASSLRTSGVSTDTQYF. In nucleotides, the CDR3 is TGTGCCAGCAGCCTACGGACTAGCGGGGTGAGCACAGATACGCAGTATTTT. The rearrangement joins TRBV7-2 to TRBJ2-3; 12 nucleotides agree with TRBD2. Trimming cost V 5 bases and J 0 bases; bases outside gene matches: 6. CDR1 is SGHTA and CDR2 is FQGNSA in the germline V gene. CDR3 length equals 17 residues.

The rearrangement uses TRBV5-5 and TRBJ2-7; 9 bases map to TRBD2. V shed 4 bases, J shed 3 bases, and the junction held 5 bases outside the gene matches. Germline values: CDR1 SGHKS, CDR2 YYEKEE (reference sequence). The CDR3 is 14 residues long. CDR3 residues: CASSTLAGVYEQYF. CDR3 DNA: TGTGCCAGCAGCACCTTAGCGGGAGTCTACGAGCAGTACTTC.

The V and J genes are TRBV7-8 and TRBJ2-7; D is unclear. Germline V gives CDR1 SGHVS, CDR2 FQNEAQ. The CDR3 sequence is 12 residues long. V was pared by 5 bases and J by 4 bases, with 9 bases between. For the CDR3, the DNA is TGTGCCAGCAGCCCTGGGTCGTACGAGCAGTACTTC. Its protein product is CASSPGSYEQYF.

The chain recombines TRBV7-4 with TRBJ2-2, with 8 bases that match TRBD2. Losses at the gene ends were 11 bases for V and 8 bases for J; bases not matched to a gene: 28. This CDR3 comprises 19 residues. CDR1 SGHVT and CDR2 SQSDAQ come from the germline V gene. The CDR3 DNA reads TGTGCCCCAGCCGCCTCGGGTTCAGGTGCACGGGGGGGGCCTGGGGAGCTGTTTTTT. It yields the protein CAPAASGSGARGGPGELFF.

V is TRBV18 and J is TRBJ2-1; 8 bases line up with TRBD2. This CDR3 comprises 14 residues. J lost 8 bases, V lost 8 bases, and 11 bases had no gene match. The germline gives CDR1 KGHSH, CDR2 LQKENI. The CDR3 spells CASRSGTQGYEQFF. CDR3 coding DNA: TGTGCCAGCCGTAGCGGGACTCAGGGATATGAGCAGTTCTTC.

V usage is TRBV28 and J usage is TRBJ1-1; no clear D gene. V dropped 3 bases and J dropped 8 bases, with 13 bases sitting between them. CDR1 is MDHEN, CDR2 SYDVKM, per germline. The CDR3 has 13 amino acids. In DNA form, the CDR3 reads TGTGCCAGCAGTTTCGCGGGGTTGAGAGAAGCTTTCTTT. This translates into CASSFAGLREAFF.

DNA of the CDR3: TGTGCCAGCAGCAAAGTGGTAGAGTACGAGCAGTACTTC. It translates to CASSKVVEYEQYF. The chain uses TRBV21-1 and TRBJ2-7; the D segment call TRBD2 is taken from the table without a DNA check. TRBV21-1 represents a pseudogene. The CDR3 has 13 residues.

The table lists this clone with a few counts. The chain links TRBV5-8 to TRBJ2-5; 7 bases are shared with TRBD2. The CDR3 is made up of 15 amino acids. V dropped 0 bases and J dropped 2; count of bases not matched to a gene: 4. Germline V CDR1 and CDR2: SGHTS, YDEGEE. The CDR3 reads CASSLGGGGQETQYF. As DNA, the CDR3 is TGTGCCAGCAGCTTGGGGGGGGGAGGTCAAGAGACCCAGTACTTC. Based on the CDR3 plus reference TRBV5-8 and TRBJ2-5, the full variable domain is EAGVTQSPTHLIKTRGQQATLRCSPISGHTSVYWYQQALGLGLQFLLWYDEGEERNRGNFPPRFSGRQFPNYSSELNVNALELEDSALYLCASSLGGGGQETQYFGPGTRLLVL.

The V and J genes are TRBV5-1 and TRBJ2-7; 8 positions match TRBD2. This CDR3 has 17 amino acids. J lost 0 bases, V lost 5 bases, and 13 bases had no gene match. Germline-derived CDR1 and CDR2 are SGHRS and YFSETQ. The CDR3 region has the DNA TGCGCCAGCAGAAGGAGACCTAGCGGGCTCTCCTCCTACGAGCAGTACTTC. It encodes CASRRRPSGLSSYEQYF.

Here the CDR3 DNA reads TGTGCCAGCAGCCACCCGGCGGGCAAACGGGCCCATGAGCAGTTCTTC. This gives the protein CASSHPAGKRAHEQFF. The V and J genes are TRBV28 and TRBJ2-1; weak D call: TRBD2 (5 bases). The CDR3 runs 16 residues. CDR1 and CDR2 (germline): MDHEN, SYDVKM. With 6 bases removed from V and 8 bases from J, the gap between germline ends came to 23 bases.

The chain recombines TRBV7-9 with TRBJ2-5; TRBD1 agrees at 9 bases. CDR1 SEHNR and CDR2 FQNEAQ come from the germline V gene (reference sequence). The CDR3 has 15 amino acids. V was pared by 1 base and J by 4 bases, with 4 bases of the junction left unmatched. Here the CDR3 DNA reads TGTGCCAGCAGCTTAGGGGGGACAGGGCTAGAGACCCAGTACTTC. It codes for CASSLGGTGLETQYF.

This clone turned up a few times. The chain couples TRBV5-6 to TRBJ1-2, with D unclear. CDR1 is SGHDT, CDR2 YYEEEE, per germline. V shed 3 bases and J shed 5 bases, with 14 bases lying between them. CDR3 length equals 14 residues. In DNA, the CDR3 is TGTGCCAGCAGCTGGCGGATTCTCGTTTATGGCTACACCTTC. It encodes CASSWRILVYGYTF.

The V call is TRBV28, the J call TRBJ2-7; 12 bases line up with TRBD2. The V and J ends lost 5 bases and 4 bases, in that order; junction bases with no gene match: 6. Per germline, CDR1 MDHEN and CDR2 SYDVKM. The CDR3 spans 15 residues. The CDR3 DNA is TGTGCCAGCAGTCCCCTACTAGCGGGAGGATACGAGCAGTACTTC. This encodes CASSPLLAGGYEQYF.

The rearrangement joins TRBV30 to TRBJ2-1; the match to TRBD2 covers 8 bases. The V gene's germline CDR1 is GTSNPN and CDR2 SVGIG (reference sequence). With 1 base clipped from V and 6 bases from J, the junction kept 8 bases outside the gene matches. This CDR3 spans 15 amino acids. The CDR3 reads CAWSGAGAGGNEQFF. The CDR3, as DNA: TGTGCCTGGAGTGGGGCGGGCGCGGGGGGCAATGAGCAGTTCTTC.

This clone was counted only a few times. The rearrangement links TRBV4-3 to TRBJ2-3, with D possibly being TRBD2 (6 bases). The germline gives CDR1 LGHNA, CDR2 YSLEER. Trimming removed 4 bases from V and 6 bases from J, with 20 bases in between. There are 16 residues in the CDR3. CDR3 bases: TGCGCCAGCAGCCCCTCGTGGGTGGAGCTAGCGGATACGCAGTATTTT. Protein sequence: CASSPSWVELADTQYF.

V is TRBV9 and J is TRBJ2-6; 13 nucleotides match TRBD2. The trim removed 1 base at V and 4 bases at J, leaving 8 bases unmatched. The CDR3 runs 19 residues. CDR1 is SGDLS and CDR2 is YYNGEE in the germline V gene. DNA for the CDR3: TGTGCCAGCAGCGTAAGGGCACTAGCGGGAGGGTACGGGGCCAACGTCCTGACTTTC. Translation gives CASSVRALAGGYGANVLTF.

The chain recombines TRBV5-6 with TRBJ1-1, with a weak D call TRBD1 (5 bases). Germline V lookup: CDR1 SGHDT, CDR2 YYEEEE. V was shortened by 4 bases and J by 5 bases, with 12 bases between the two germline ends. CDR3 length equals 13 residues. In DNA, the CDR3 is TGTGCCAGCAGCCTCGAGGGGTGGACTGAAGCTTTCTTT. It specifies CASSLEGWTEAFF.

The chain employs TRBV4-1 and TRBJ2-7; the match to TRBD2 covers 9 bases. V shed 1 base, J shed 5 bases, and the junction held 9 bases outside the gene matches. Germline CDR1 and CDR2: MGHRA and YSYEKL. There are 16 residues in the CDR3. This CDR3 is CASSQGEGASGDEQYF. CDR3 in DNA: TGCGCCAGCAGCCAAGGAGAGGGAGCTAGCGGGGACGAGCAGTACTTC.

The chain uses TRBV21-1 and TRBJ2-2; TRBD1 is taken as the D call from the table, unchecked against the DNA. TRBV21-1 is given as a pseudogene. CDR3 length: 18 residues. The CDR3 protein is CASSPYTGTGRPTGELFF. In nucleotides, the CDR3 is TGTGCCAGCAGCCCTTACACCGGGACAGGGAGGCCGACCGGGGAGCTGTTTTTT.

The gene calls are TRBV6-5 and TRBJ1-1; TRBD1 is a possible D gene (6 bases). The CDR3 loop spans 13 amino acids. V was pared by 4 bases and J by 5 bases, with 11 bases between. Germline CDR1 reads MNHEY; CDR2 reads SVGAGI. In nucleotides, the CDR3 is TGTGCCAGCAGTTCGCAGGGACAAACTGAAGCTTTCTTT. Protein product: CASSSQGQTEAFF.